This TCR beta chain was sequenced during a study of shared clonotypes between healthy human individuals. Study-wide points: Rarefaction revealed incomplete sorted-subset sequencing despite large depth.

Selected positively for CCR7 and CD45RO-negative, naive CD8 cells excluded terminally differentiated effector memory CD45RA+ cells. Sequencing was performed with immunoSEQ multiplex PCR; in TCRdb, only in-frame clones are kept and a portion is missing. There are under 2,000,000 clones in the sample; approximately 95% occur only once, and 1.2% lies in the top ten. The V end lost 6 bases, the J end lost 0 bases, and 18 bases lay between the germline ends. Germline V gene lookup returns CDR1 MGHRA and CDR2 YSYEKL. The CDR3 consists of 17 residues. Comment on this clone: Its antigen is not identified.

V is TRBV4-1 and J is TRBJ1-3, with D unresolved. The source material was naive CD8+ T cells sorted from blood. This sequence originates from a man younger than 30 in good health. CDR3 coding DNA: TGCGCCAGCAGTTTATCGGACGGACGGGACTCTGGAAACACCATATATTTT. Residues: CASSLSDGRDSGNTIYF.